This T cell receptor (beta chain) is from a study of blood T cell repertoires in COVID-19 (dated by TCRdb to about 2020). Notes on the research overall: Collaborator samples came from the United States, Italy and Spain and covered acute and convalescent phases of COVID-19. Samples came from the ongoing ImmuneRACE study (first 160 participants) plus 1,254 subjects from 6 global collaborators. The repertoires were released in a freely available public database meant as a resource for research on the immune response to SARS-CoV-2. The prospective study material was composed of cDNA or gDNA derived from T cells, B-cell-depleted T cells, or PBMCs. The dataset comprised deeply sampled blood TCRbeta repertoires from subjects exposed to, actively infected with, or recovered from COVID-19. Sample metadata almost always included a de-identified subject ID, COVID-19 status, age in years and sex. Where HLA class I and class II types were available, the types were taken from metadata supplied by the sample provider, not from assay-based typing.

One collaborating source in Seattle enrolled patients during active infection and followed them longitudinally through the course of disease. Whole blood was collected in K2EDTA tubes by collaborating institutions according to the institutions' own protocols. Collaborator samples were shipped for TCRbeta analysis as frozen whole blood, isolated PBMCs, or DNA extracted from either sample type. Relative to germline, V is missing 5 bases and J is missing 5 bases, with 4 bases of the junction outside any gene match. From the germline V gene (reference sequence), CDR1 is SEHNR and CDR2 is FQNEAQ. Measured from the cysteine to the phenylalanine, the CDR3 is 14 residues long. The retained sequence is limited to the CDR3, 42 bases, with the frame set at the first base. Overall study outcomes, separate from this receptor: Clinical and demographic metadata were provided uncurated, with the amount varying by source and participant.

TCRbeta CDR3 regions were amplified from genomic DNA by means of the immunoSEQ Assay, a bias-controlled multiplex PCR. The original methods were these. The number of nucleated cells in each sample was estimated from the amplification of reference gene primers within the assay. To quantify the absolute abundance of each unique TCRbeta CDR3 rearrangement, sequence reads were collapsed and filtered. For each sample, productive Simpson clonality was calculated as the square root of Simpson's diversity index across productive rearrangements. What TCRdb holds here is the immuneACCESS table cut down to in-frame rearrangements. Part of the clones is not present; checked against another copy, under half of the missing clones reflect an unresolved V gene, and the others are unexplained. V and J calls and clone size are given by that table; D and trimming were obtained from the DNA. The sample records 150,000 to 200,000 clones, 94% of which are singletons. The ten top clones hold 0.6% to 0.8% of the sample.

A remark on this clone: There is no known antigen for this receptor. No much larger clone is present one base from it, and per-base qualities are unavailable.

The TCR comes from a man under 40 with COVID-19, enrolled during active disease. Specimen: peripheral blood. Recombination connected TRBV7-9 to TRBJ2-3, with TRBD1 identical over 10 junction bases. The base sequence is TGTGCCAGCAGCATTGGACAGGGGGGAGATACGCAGTATTTT. The translation is CASSIGQGGDTQYF.